The source of this TCR beta chain is a study of T-cell reconstitution after alpha-beta-depleted transplantation in children. General study results and limits: Hyperexpanded clones declined; after one year, newly produced T cells mostly supplied diversity. Alpha-beta T cells about two months after transplant reportedly derived from several hundred expanded graft clones. Diversity of TCRbeta at day 60 was high in some patients, arising from surviving recipient T cells and thymic progenitors.

Turning to this clonotype: What it recognizes is unknown.

J lost 1 base, V lost 4 bases, and 2 bases had no gene match. The CDR3 totals 15 residues. Germline values: CDR1 SGHVS, CDR2 FQNEAQ. This sample's TCRbeta library carried unique molecular identifier barcodes. A single record per CDR3 protein comes from TCRdb applying MiXCR to the PCR reads. The table includes more than 75,000 distinct CDR3 sequences, 23% detected once. This TCR was sampled from a boy younger than 10 with acute lymphoblastic leukemia, due to receive a stem cell transplant. The material sequenced was PBMCs, taken before TCRalphabeta/CD19-depleted stem cell transplant. V and J are TRBV7-8 and TRBJ2-2, with TRBD1 matching over 8 bases. CDR3 in DNA: TGTGCCAGCAGCTCCACAGGGGGGAACACCGGGGAGCTGTTTTTT. Its translation: CASSSTGGNTGELFF.